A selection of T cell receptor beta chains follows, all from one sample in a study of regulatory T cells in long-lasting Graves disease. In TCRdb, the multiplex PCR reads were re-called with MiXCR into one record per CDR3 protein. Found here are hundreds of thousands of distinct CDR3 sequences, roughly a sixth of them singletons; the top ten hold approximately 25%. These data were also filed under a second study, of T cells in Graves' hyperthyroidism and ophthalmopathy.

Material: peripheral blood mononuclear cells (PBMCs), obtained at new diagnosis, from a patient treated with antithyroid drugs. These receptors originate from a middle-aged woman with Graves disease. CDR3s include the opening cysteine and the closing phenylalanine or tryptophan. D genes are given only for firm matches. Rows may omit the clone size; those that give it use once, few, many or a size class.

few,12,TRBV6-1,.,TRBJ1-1,TGTGCCAGCAGTGAAGTGGGCCTTGAAGCTTTCTTT,CASSEVGLEAFF
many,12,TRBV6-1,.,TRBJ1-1,TGTGCCAGCAGTGAAGCGCACACTGAAGCTTTCTTT,CASSEAHTEAFF
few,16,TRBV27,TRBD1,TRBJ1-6,TGTGCCAGCAGTTTTGGGGGATCGGACAGGGCTTCACCCCTCCACTTT,CASSFGGSDRASPLHF
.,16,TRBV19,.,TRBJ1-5,TGTGCCAGTAGTATCCCCCGGAGGGAAAGCAATCAGCCCCAGCATTTT,CASSIPRRESNQPQHF
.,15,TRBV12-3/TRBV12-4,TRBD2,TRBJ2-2,TGTGCCAGCAGACCCATCAGCGGGGGGGCCGGGGAGCTGTTTTTT,CASRPISGGAGELFF
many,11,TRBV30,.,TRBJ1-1,TGTGCCTGGAGTGTGGCACCTGAAGCTTTCTTT,CAWSVAPEAFF
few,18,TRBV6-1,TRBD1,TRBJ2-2,TGTGCCAGCAGGCCCGGGACAGGGGGCGTTATGGTCACCGGGGAGCTGTTTTTT,CASRPGTGGVMVTGELFF
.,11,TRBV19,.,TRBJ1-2,TGTGCCATCCGTGGGTCCTATGGCTACACCTTC,CAIRGSYGYTF
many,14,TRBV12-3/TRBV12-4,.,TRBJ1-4,TGTGCCAGCAGTTCCGGGACCTTGGGGGAAAAACTGTTTTTT,CASSSGTLGEKLFF
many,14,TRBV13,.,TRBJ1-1,TGTGCCAGCAGCTTCCGGACAGTCTACACTGAAGCTTTCTTT,CASSFRTVYTEAFF
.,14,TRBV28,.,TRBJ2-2,TGTGCCAGCCTCCCCGGCGGAGCTGGCGGGGAGCTGTTTTTT,CASLPGGAGGELFF
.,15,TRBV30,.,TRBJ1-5,TGTGCCTGGAGTGAGTCCGTCAGGGGCAATCAGCCCCAGCATTTT,CAWSESVRGNQPQHF
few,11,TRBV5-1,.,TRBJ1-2,TGCGCCAGCAGCCAGGGGACAATCTCGATCTTC,CASSQGTISIF
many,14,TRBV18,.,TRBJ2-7,TGTGCCAGCTCACCACCTAACTACAACTACGAGCAGTACTTC,CASSPPNYNYEQYF
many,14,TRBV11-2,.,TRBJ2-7,TGTGCCAGCACCCCGGGCACGTTTGCCTACGAGCAGTACTTC,CASTPGTFAYEQYF
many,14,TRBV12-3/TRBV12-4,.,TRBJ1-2,TGTGCCAGCAGTGCTCCGGGAGCGCCGGGTGGCTACACCTTC,CASSAPGAPGGYTF
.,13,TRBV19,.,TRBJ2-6,TGTGCCAGTACGTACTCTGGGGCCAACGTCCTGACTTTC,CASTYSGANVLTF
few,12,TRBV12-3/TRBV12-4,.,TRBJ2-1,TGTGCCAGCAGTTTAGCAGTCGGTGAGCAGTTCTTC,CASSLAVGEQFF
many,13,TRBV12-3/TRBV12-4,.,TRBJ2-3,TGTGCCAGCAGTTTACGCCTACGGGATACGCAGTATTTT,CASSLRLRDTQYF
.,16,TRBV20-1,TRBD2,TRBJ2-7,TGCAGTGCCACCGCTCGACTAGCGGGGGGTACCTACGAGCAGTACTTC,CSATARLAGGTYEQYF
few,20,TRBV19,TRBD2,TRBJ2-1,TGTGCCAGTAGTAACTCCCAGGGTTCAGGACTAGCGGGGGGGAGCGATGAGCAGTTCTTC,CASSNSQGSGLAGGSDEQFF
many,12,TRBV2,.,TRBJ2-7,TGTGCCAGCAGTGAAGCGTTGGGCGAGCAGTACTTC,CASSEALGEQYF
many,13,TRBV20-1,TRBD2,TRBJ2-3,TGCAGTGCTAAGCGGGAGAGCACAGATACGCAGTATTTT,CSAKRESTDTQYF
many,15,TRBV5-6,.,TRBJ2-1,TGTGCCAGCAGCTTTAGCCGACAGAAATACAATGAGCAGTTCTTC,CASSFSRQKYNEQFF
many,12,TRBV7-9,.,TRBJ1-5,TGTGCCAGCAGCTTAGGGACCCAGCCCCAGCATTTT,CASSLGTQPQHF
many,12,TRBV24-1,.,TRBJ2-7,TGTGCCACCAGTGATTCCAACTACGAGCAGTACTTC,CATSDSNYEQYF
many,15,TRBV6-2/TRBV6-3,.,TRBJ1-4,TGTGCCAGCAGTGAAGTGCCCCCGGGGAATGAAAAACTGTTTTTT,CASSEVPPGNEKLFF
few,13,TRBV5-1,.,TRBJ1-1,TGCGCCAGCAGTAATTCCAGGGACACTGAAGCTTTCTTT,CASSNSRDTEAFF
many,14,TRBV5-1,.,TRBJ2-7,TGCGCCAGCAGCTTGGGAGGGGATTTGTACGAGCAGTACTTC,CASSLGGDLYEQYF
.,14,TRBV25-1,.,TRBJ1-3,TGTGCCAGCAGTGAACCCTACTCTGGAAACACCATATATTTT,CASSEPYSGNTIYF
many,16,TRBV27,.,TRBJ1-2,TGTGCCAGCAGTCCTCGTGGGGGGGACCTCTTAGGGGGCTACACCTTC,CASSPRGGDLLGGYTF
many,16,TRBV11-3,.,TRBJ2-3,TGTGCCAGCAGCCCGGGGACGGCGGAGGTAACAGATACGCAGTATTTT,CASSPGTAEVTDTQYF
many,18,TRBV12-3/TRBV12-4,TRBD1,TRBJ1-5,TGTGCCAGCAGTCCCCGCCGGACAGGGAACAATAGCAATCAGCCCCAGCATTTT,CASSPRRTGNNSNQPQHF
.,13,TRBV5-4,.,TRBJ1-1,TGTGCCAGCACCCGTCCCCCGAACACTGAAGCTTTCTTT,CASTRPPNTEAFF
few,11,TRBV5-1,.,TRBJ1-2,TGCGCCAGCAGCTTAGACGATGGCTACACCTTC,CASSLDDGYTF
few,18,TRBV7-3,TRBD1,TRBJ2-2,TGTGCCAGCAGCCGGTCCCCCCAGGGACAGGGCGGCACCGGGGAGCTGTTTTTT,CASSRSPQGQGGTGELFF
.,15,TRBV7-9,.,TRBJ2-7,TGTGCCAGCAGCGAGGGACGCCTAAGCTCCTACGAGCAGTACTTC,CASSEGRLSSYEQYF
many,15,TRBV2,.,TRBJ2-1,TGTGCCAGCAGTGAGCGGGGGCTCTTCAAGGGAGAGCAGTTCTTC,CASSERGLFKGEQFF
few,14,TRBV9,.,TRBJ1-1,TGTGCCAGCAGCGCCGGACTCGAGAACACTGAAGCTTTCTTT,CASSAGLENTEAFF
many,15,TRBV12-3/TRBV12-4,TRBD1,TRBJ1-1,TGTGCCAGCGCCCAGAACAGGGGACCGAACACTGAAGCTTTCTTT,CASAQNRGPNTEAFF
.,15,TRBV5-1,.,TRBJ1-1,TGCGCCAGCAGCCCGAGCACAGGGACGGCTGCTGAAGCTTTCTTT,CASSPSTGTAAEAFF
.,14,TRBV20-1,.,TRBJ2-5,TGCAGTGCCCCGGGGGAATGGGTCTACAATGAGCAGTACTTC,CSAPGEWVYNEQYF
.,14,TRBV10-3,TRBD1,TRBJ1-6,TGTGCCATCAGTCTAGGACAGGGGAATTCACCCCTCCACTTT,CAISLGQGNSPLHF
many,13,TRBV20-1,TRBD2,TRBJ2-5,TGCAGTGCTATACTAGCGGGGCAAGAGACCCAGTACTTC,CSAILAGQETQYF
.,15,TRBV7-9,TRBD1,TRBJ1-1,TGTGCCAGCACCGCGGACAGGGGGTTGAACACTGAAGCTTTCTTT,CASTADRGLNTEAFF
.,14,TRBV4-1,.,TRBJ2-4,TGCGCCAGCAGCCAAGATAGCAGATCAAACATTCAGTACTTC,CASSQDSRSNIQYF
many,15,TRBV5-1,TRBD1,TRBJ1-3,TGCGCCAGCAGCGCCCGGACAGGGACTGGAAACACCATATATTTT,CASSARTGTGNTIYF
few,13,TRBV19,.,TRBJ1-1,TGTGCCAGTAGTTCCTGGGGTGGCACTGAAGCTTTCTTT,CASSSWGGTEAFF
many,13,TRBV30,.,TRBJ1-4,TGTGCCTGGAGCGAGGGGAATAATGAAAAACTGTTTTTT,CAWSEGNNEKLFF
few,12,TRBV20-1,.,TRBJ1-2,TGCAGTGCTAGAGAGGGGGTATTTGGCTACACCTTC,CSAREGVFGYTF
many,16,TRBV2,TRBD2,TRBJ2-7,TGTGCCAGCAGTGATTGGGTGACTAGCGGATCCTACGAGCAGTACTTC,CASSDWVTSGSYEQYF
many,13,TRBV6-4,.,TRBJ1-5,TGTGCCAGCAGTGACTCGATTGGACAGCCCCAGCATTTT,CASSDSIGQPQHF
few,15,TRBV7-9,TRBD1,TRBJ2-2,TGTGCCAGCAGACGGGACAGGATGGACACCGGGGAGCTGTTTTTT,CASRRDRMDTGELFF
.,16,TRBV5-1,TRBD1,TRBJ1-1,TGCGCCAGCAGCCCCGACAGGGGCGCCGGGAACACTGAAGCTTTCTTT,CASSPDRGAGNTEAFF